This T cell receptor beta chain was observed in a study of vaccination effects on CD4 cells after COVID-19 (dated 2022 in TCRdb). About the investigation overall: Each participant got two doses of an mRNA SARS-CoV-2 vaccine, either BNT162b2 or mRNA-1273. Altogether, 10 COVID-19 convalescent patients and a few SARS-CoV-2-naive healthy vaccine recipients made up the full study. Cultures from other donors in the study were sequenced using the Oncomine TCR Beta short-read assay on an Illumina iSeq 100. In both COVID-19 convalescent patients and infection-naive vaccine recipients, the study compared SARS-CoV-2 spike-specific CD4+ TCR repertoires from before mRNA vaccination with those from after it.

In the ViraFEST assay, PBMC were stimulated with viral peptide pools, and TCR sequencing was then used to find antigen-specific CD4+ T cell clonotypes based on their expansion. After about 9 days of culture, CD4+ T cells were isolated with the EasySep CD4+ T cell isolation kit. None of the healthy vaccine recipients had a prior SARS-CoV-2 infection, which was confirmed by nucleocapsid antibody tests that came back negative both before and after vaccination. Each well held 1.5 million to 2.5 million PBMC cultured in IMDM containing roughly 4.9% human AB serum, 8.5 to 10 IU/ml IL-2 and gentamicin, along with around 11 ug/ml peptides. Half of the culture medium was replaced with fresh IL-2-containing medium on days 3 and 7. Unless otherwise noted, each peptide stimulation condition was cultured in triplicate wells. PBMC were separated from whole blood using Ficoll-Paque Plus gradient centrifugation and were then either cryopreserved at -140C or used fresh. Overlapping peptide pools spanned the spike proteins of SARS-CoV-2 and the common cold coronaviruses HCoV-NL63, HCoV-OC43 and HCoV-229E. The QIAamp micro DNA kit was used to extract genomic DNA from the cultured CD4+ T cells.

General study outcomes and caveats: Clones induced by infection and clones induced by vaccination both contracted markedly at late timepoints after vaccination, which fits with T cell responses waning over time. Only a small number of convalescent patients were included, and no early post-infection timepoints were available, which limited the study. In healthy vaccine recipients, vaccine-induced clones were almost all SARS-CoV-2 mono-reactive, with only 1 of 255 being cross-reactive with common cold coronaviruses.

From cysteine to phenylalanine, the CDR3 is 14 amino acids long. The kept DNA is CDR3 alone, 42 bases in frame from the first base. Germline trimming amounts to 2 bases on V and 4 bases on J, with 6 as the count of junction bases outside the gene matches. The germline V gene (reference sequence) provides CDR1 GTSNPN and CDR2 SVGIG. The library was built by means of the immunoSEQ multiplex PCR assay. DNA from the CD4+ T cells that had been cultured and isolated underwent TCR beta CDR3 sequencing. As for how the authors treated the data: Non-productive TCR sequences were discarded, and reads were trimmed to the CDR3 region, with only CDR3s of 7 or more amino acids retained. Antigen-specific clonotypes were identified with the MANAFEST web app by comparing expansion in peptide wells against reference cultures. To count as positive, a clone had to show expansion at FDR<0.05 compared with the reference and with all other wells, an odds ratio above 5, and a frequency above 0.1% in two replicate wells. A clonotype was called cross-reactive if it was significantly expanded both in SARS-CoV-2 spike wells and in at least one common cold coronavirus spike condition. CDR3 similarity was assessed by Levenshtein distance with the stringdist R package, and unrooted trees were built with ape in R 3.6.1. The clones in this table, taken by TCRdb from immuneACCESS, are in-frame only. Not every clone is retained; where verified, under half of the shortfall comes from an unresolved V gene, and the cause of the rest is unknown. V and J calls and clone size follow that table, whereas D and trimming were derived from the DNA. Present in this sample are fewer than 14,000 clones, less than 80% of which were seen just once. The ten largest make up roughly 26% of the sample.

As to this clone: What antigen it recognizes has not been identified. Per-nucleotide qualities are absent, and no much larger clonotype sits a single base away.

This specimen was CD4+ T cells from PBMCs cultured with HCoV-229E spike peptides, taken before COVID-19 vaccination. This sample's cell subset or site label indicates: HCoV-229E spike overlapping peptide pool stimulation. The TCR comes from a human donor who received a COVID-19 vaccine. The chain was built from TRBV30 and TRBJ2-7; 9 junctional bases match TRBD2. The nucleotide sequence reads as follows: TGTGCCTGGAGTCTGACTAGCGGACCTTACGAGCAGTACTTC. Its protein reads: CAWSLTSGPYEQYF. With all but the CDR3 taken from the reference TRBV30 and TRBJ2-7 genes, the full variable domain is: SQTIHQWPATLVQPVGSPLSLECTVEGTSNPNLYWYRQAAGRGLQLLFYSVGIGQISSEVPQNLSASRPQDRQFILSSKKLLLSDSGFYLCAWSLTSGPYEQYFGPGTRLTVT.